This record looks at one TCR beta chain sequence and its context. Its antigen remains unknown. This sample is drawn from a study of OX40 agonist ivuxolimab in advanced cancers. Study-wide findings and caveats: CD4+ and CD8+ T cells in blood underwent clonal expansion by week 6 at 0.1 to 3.0 mg/kg.

The germline V and J ends were trimmed by 0 bases and 2 bases, with 13 bases remaining between them. The CDR3 runs to 17 residues. The V gene's germline CDR1 is SGHAT and CDR2 FQNNGV. Clones were read by immunoSEQ multiplex PCR, and TCRdb kept only the in-frame ones, dropping some. Of 60,000 to 95,000 clones in the sample, roughly 84% were seen once. V is TRBV11-2 and J is TRBJ2-2; D ambiguous. This specimen consisted of CD4+ or CD8+ T cells sorted from blood, obtained in a trial of the OX40 agonist ivuxolimab. The receptor comes from an adult with an advanced solid tumor such as melanoma, head and neck, liver or kidney cancer. Written as DNA, the CDR3 is TGTGCCAGCAGCTTAGATAACGTCCAGATAAACACCGGGGAGCTGTTTTTT. It codes for CASSLDNVQINTGELFF.